Following are 4 T cell receptor beta chains from one sample sequenced in a study of cytomegalovirus exposure and HLA in healthy donors (dated by TCRdb to between 2016 and 2019). The library was obtained by the immunoSEQ multiplex PCR assay. A mixture of 60 forward primers for TCR Vbeta segments and 13 reverse primers for TCR Jbeta segments was used in the multiplex PCR. TCRdb re-hosts the immuneACCESS table, in-frame sequences only. Its copies lack some clones; in the studies checked, an unresolved V gene accounts for under half of them, and the cause for the rest is not known. The sample data list around 150,000 clones, and roughly 9% of these were observed just once. 6.5% to 9% of the sample belongs to the ten largest clones. The sequencing sample was made of PBMCs. These TCRs come from a woman aged 40-49 years in good health and CMV-seropositive.

A single count supports this clone. The chain employs TRBV11-2 and TRBJ1-2, with 9 bases lining up with TRBD1. V lost 3 bases, J lost 6 bases, and 11 bases stayed unmatched. The CDR3 totals 16 residues. Germline V CDR1 and CDR2: SGHAT, FQNNGV. The CDR3 bases are TGTGCCAGCAGCTTGGGGGCCCACACAGGGGGCGATGGCTACACCTTC. It translates to CASSLGAHTGGDGYTF.

The gene calls are TRBV4-2 and TRBJ2-2; D remains ambiguous. Germline values: CDR1 LGHNA, CDR2 YNFKEQ. The CDR3 contains 14 residues. V lost 0 bases, J lost 5 bases, and 7 bases lay in between. This chain's CDR3 is CASSQDLLTGELFF. The CDR3 DNA reads TGTGCCAGCAGCCAAGATTTACTAACCGGGGAGCTGTTTTTT.

The table lists this clone with a few counts. The CDR3 region has the DNA TGTGCCAGCAGCCATCTAACGGGAAATTCACCCCTCCACTTT. It yields the protein CASSHLTGNSPLHF. The chain is built from TRBV14 and TRBJ1-6; the D is unclear. This CDR3 has 14 amino acids. In germline, CDR1 is SGHDN, CDR2 FVKESK. The V gene lost 3 bases and the J gene lost 7 bases, with 10 bases spanning the gap. Full variable domain (remainder filled in from reference TRBV14 and TRBJ1-6): EAGVTQFPSHSVIEKGQTVTLRCDPISGHDNLYWYRRVMGKEIKFLLHFVKESKQDESGMPNNRFLAERTGGTYSTLKVQPAELEDSGVYFCASSHLTGNSPLHFGNGTRLTVT.

This chain links TRBV6-5 with TRBJ2-7, with a tentative D call TRBD1 (5 bases). Trimming stripped 5 bases from V and 0 bases from J, with 14 bases between. Germline values: CDR1 MNHEY, CDR2 SVGAGI. This CDR3 has 15 amino acids. Here the CDR3 reads CASSKYSTVSYEQYF. CDR3 DNA sequence: TGTGCCAGCAGTAAATACTCGACAGTCTCCTACGAGCAGTACTTC.